The 4 T cell receptor beta chains given below trace back to one sample, sequenced in a study of tumor-infiltrating lymphocytes in primary liver carcinoma. Alongside blood RNA obtained from unsorted whole blood, germline DNA was also extracted. With approximately 500 ng total RNA as template and a constant-region primer, TCR beta cDNA was made. Investigators got TCR beta libraries out of three nested multiplex PCR rounds, done with slightly modified ARM-PCR. Both of the initial two PCR rounds ran for 10 cycles and employed TRBV1-TRBV30 forward primers alongside a C-beta reverse primer. In TCRdb, the multiplex PCR reads were re-called with MiXCR into one record per CDR3 protein. The profile shows about 310,000 distinct CDR3 sequences, about 62% of them singletons. Sequenced: peripheral blood. The receptors were sampled from a man aged 40-55 years with primary liver carcinoma and hepatitis B virus infection.

This chain joins TRBV30 and TRBJ2-2; D assignment may be TRBD1 or TRBD2 (6 bases each). This CDR3 region has 13 residues. Trimming stripped 4 bases from V and 6 bases from J, with 12 bases between. CDR1 GTSNPN and CDR2 SVGIG come from the germline V gene (reference sequence). CDR3 bases: TGTGCCTGGACGGCCCGGGGGCCCGGGGAGCTGTTTTTT. Encoded protein: CAWTARGPGELFF.

Concerning this clonotype itself: At one end the junction does not follow the germline gene, possibly because of a read error. The rearrangement joins TRBV11-3 to TRBJ2-1; 9 bases align to TRBD2. The CDR3 length is 14 residues. CDR1 is SGHNT and CDR2 is YENEEA in the germline V gene. CDR3 in amino acids: CTSNFKAGGPRQFF. CDR3 sequence (DNA): TGTACCAGCAACTTCAAGGCGGGAGGGCCGCGGCAGTTCTTC.

About this clonotype itself: This may come from a read error, since a much larger clone is one base off. The chain has TRBV12-3 or TRBV12-4 and TRBJ2-3; 12 positions agree with TRBD2. J gave up 2 bases and V 5 bases, and 8 bases lay outside the gene matches. CDR3 size: 17 residues. Written as DNA, the CDR3 is TGTGCCAGCAGTAATCGACTAGCGGGAGTCGACACAGATACGCAGTATTTT. Its translation: CASSNRLAGVDTDTQYF.

On this clonotype itself: Mismatch with germline at one junction end may stem from a read error. The V gene is TRBV5-1, the J gene TRBJ1-1, with D uncertain. The CDR3 runs to 13 residues. Per the germline V gene, CDR1 is SGHRS and CDR2 is YFSETQ. The CDR3 sequence: CTSSFSYSSEAFF. The DNA for the CDR3 is TGCACCAGCAGCTTCAGTTATTCCAGTGAAGCTTTCTTT.